This T cell receptor beta chain was sequenced for a study of PD-1 blockade in classical Hodgkin lymphoma. Germline-derived CDR1 and CDR2 are MNHEY and SVGAGI. V dropped 0 bases and J dropped 2 bases, with 8 bases sitting between them. The CDR3 runs 14 residues. Study results and caveats: Compared with healthy donors, newly diagnosed patients reportedly showed lower baseline TCR diversity. Whatever underlies the repertoire differences (possibly disease activity or prior therapy) remains undefined.

Note on this clone: The antigen is undetermined.

Clones were read by immunoSEQ multiplex PCR, and TCRdb kept only the in-frame ones, dropping some. Of about 34,000 clones in the sample, about 89% were seen once. The time point was: newly diagnosed, previously untreated cHL patient sample. Negative selection with magnetic separation was used to purify CD4+ T cells from thawed PBMCs. The authors compared against newly diagnosed, untreated classical Hodgkin lymphoma PBMCs. Sequences were obtained from CD4+ T cells from blood. The chain joins TRBV6-5 to TRBJ2-7; D tentatively reads TRBD1 or TRBD2 (5 bases each). The clonotype comes from a human donor with classical Hodgkin lymphoma. CDR3 sequence: CASSYSGTPYEQYF. Here the CDR3 DNA reads TGTGCCAGCAGTTACTCCGGGACCCCCTACGAGCAGTACTTC.